This TCR beta chain stems from a study of blood T cells in healthy people across ages (dated by TCRdb to between 2014 and 2017). About the investigation overall: In model experiments, template switching captured about one uniquely barcoded TCR beta cDNA molecule for every two T cells. Using deep sequencing normalized with unique cDNA molecular identifiers, the study measured how TCR beta repertoire diversity changes with age. To avoid experimental bias, donors of different ages were distributed randomly across sequencing lanes. Two additional independent replicas of 1 million unique cDNA reads from the same blood draw were analyzed for two donors (one aged 18 to 29 and one aged 80 or older). Donors were grouped into four age groups: young (average 16 years), middle-aged (39), aged (approximately 58) and long-lived (about 89). Broader findings and caveats from the paper: The CMV infection status of donors was not known, potentially confounding age-related changes in expanded clonotypes. Since profiling was done on bulk unsorted PBMCs, naive and antigen-experienced compartments could not be conclusively compared. Estimates of total diversity from one million sequenced T cells were regarded as lower bounds and underestimates. Compared with the aged group, more naive CD4+ T cells, fewer expanded clones and increased TCR diversity were shown by the long-lived group, suggesting age selection. As age increased, observed TCR beta diversity per million T cells dropped in a roughly linear way, and a significant reduction was already evident by age about 40. A strong correlation was found between observed TCR beta diversity and the percentage of naive T cells measured by flow cytometry.

Spanning cysteine to phenylalanine, the CDR3 consists of 14 amino acids. CDR3 DNA is the only sequence kept; it has 42 bases, read in frame from the first base. For this chain, trimming is 7 bases at the V end and 14 bases at the J end, and the number of junction bases without a gene match is 18. CDR1 is given as MNHNS and CDR2 as SASEGT, both from the germline V gene. Systemically healthy Caucasian individuals from Russia, roughly 40 in total and aged about 6 to 100 years, were included as donors. Each donor gave around 9 milliliters of peripheral blood, collected into EDTA-treated Vacutainer tubes. Ficoll-Paque density-gradient centrifugation was used to isolate PBMCs, with at least 7 million obtained per sample. Trizol reagent was used to extract total RNA from PBMCs, with at least 6 micrograms per sample. For every donor, an aliquot of PBMCs went through flow cytometry to measure the percentages of naive CD45RAhigh/CD27high T cells.

With respect to this clonotype: It lacks a known antigen. The input lacks base qualities; no much larger clone sits a single base away.

The library relied on 5' RACE. Sequencing instrument: Illumina HiSeq 2500. The second PCR ran for about 6 to 12 cycles and used a J-beta primer mix along with a sample-barcoded 5' primer. Each TCR beta cDNA molecule received a unique molecular identifier from a template-switch 5' adaptor carrying 12 random nucleotides. Each sample yielded at least 3 million CDR3-containing paired-end reads. First-strand cDNA synthesis was performed from all RNA using the Mint cDNA synthesis kit, with priming by a TRBC-specific oligonucleotide. After uracil-DNA glycosylase treatment, a first 18-cycle PCR used universal primers M1SS and BC2_uni_R on all cDNA. As for how the authors treated the data: For normalization, 1 million high-quality reads were randomly selected from each sample, with every read carrying a distinct molecular identifier. Reads with shared molecular identifiers were discarded instead of being binned into consensus sequences. MiTCR, run with a Q25 quality threshold and the strictest error-elimination algorithm, handled CDR3 identification, clonotype clustering and error correction. Lower-bound total TCR beta diversity was estimated with a nonparametric unseen species model using Euler transformation. TCRdb took the public reads, trimmed them with fastp at Q25, ran MiXCR for clone calling and kept in-frame beta chains. Each record represents a unique CDR3 protein, reported with the most common genes and DNA among its rows. The V and J calls come from TCRdb's annotation, not from the publication. This sample lists more than 700,000 distinct CDR3 sequences; less than 70% were detected once. The top ten clonotypes cover roughly two fifths of the sample.

The chain is made from TRBV6-1 and TRBJ2-3; TRBD1 matches 7 bases in the middle. Sequenced sample: blood. This clonotype originated in an elderly man in good health. The nucleotide sequence is TGTGCCAGCACCAGGGGGTCGGCCGGAGGAGACGCGTATTTT. Its protein is CASTRGSAGGDAYF.